This T cell receptor (beta chain) originates from a study of T cells in Graves' hyperthyroidism and ophthalmopathy. RNA transcripts were the template for amplifying TCR beta CDR3 regions. The HTBI primer set drove a first-round RT-PCR of the TCR CDR3. One entry per CDR3 protein results from TCRdb running MiXCR on the multiplex PCR reads. Among hundreds of thousands of distinct CDR3 sequences listed, roughly 17% were seen once. Thyroid ultrasound, orbital computed tomography, clinical symptoms, and serum thyroxine and TRAb underpinned diagnoses. Cells are PBMCs isolated from 10 ml of fresh blood. This clonotype was counted a few times. V was trimmed by 5 bases and J by 0 bases, leaving 11 bases between them. Germline CDR1 reads SGHAT; CDR2 reads FQNNGV. CDR3 length equals 14 residues.

The sequence was collected from a woman aged 18 to 35 with Graves' ophthalmopathy. The V gene is TRBV11-2, the J gene TRBJ2-7; D is uncertain. What was sequenced was blood. This chain's CDR3 is CASSKNYASYEQYF. CDR3 nucleotides: TGTGCCAGCAGCAAAAACTATGCCTCCTACGAGCAGTACTTC.